Listed here are 25 T cell receptor beta chains from one sample, sequenced in a study of CD8+CD57+ T cells in acquired aplastic anemia. The template used for profiling TCR beta VDJ and CDR3 was genomic DNA. TCRdb reprocessed the reads with MiXCR, giving one entry per CDR3 protein. Of 95,000 to 150,000 distinct CDR3 sequences listed, under 60% are singletons. Patients chosen for sequencing had shown CD8+CD57+ cell expansion by flow cytometry. Sample: sorted CD4+, CD8+, or CD8+CD57+ T cells (not recorded which) from PBMCs. These receptors were obtained from a human donor with aplastic anemia.

V and J are TRBV9 and TRBJ1-2; D ambiguous. This CDR3 is built from 15 residues. The germline V gene has CDR1 SGDLS and CDR2 YYNGEE. Trimming left V 0 bases short and J 0 bases short, with 9 bases between. CDR3 residues: CASSVGDTANYGYTF. For the CDR3, the DNA is TGTGCCAGCAGCGTAGGAGACACAGCTAACTATGGCTACACCTTC.

This clonotype was detected a few times. The rearrangement joins TRBV6-5 to TRBJ2-2; D perhaps matches TRBD2 (5 bases). Trimming left V 2 bases short and J 4 bases short, with 5 bases between. The germline V gene encodes CDR1 MNHEY and CDR2 SVGAGI. This CDR3 is built from 13 residues. The CDR3 DNA is TGTGCCAGCAGTTACGGGAGCACCGGGGAGCTGTTTTTT. Translation: CASSYGSTGELFF.

There are many counts of this clonotype. The chain recombines TRBV7-9 with TRBJ1-4; D is perhaps TRBD1 (6 bases). CDR1 and CDR2 from the germline V gene are SEHNR and FQNEAQ (reference sequence). The V and J ends lost 11 bases and 4 bases respectively, with 14 bases between them. The CDR3 runs 13 residues. CDR3 DNA: TGTGCCGGGGGCCCAGACGGTAATGAAAAACTGTTTTTT. Amino acid sequence: CAGGPDGNEKLFF.

This clonotype was counted a single time. This chain uses TRBV2 with TRBJ2-7; TRBD1 might be the D (6 bases). Between the trimmed V and J ends, which lost 5 bases and 13 bases, there was a span of 21 bases. CDR1 and CDR2 (germline): SNHLY, FYNNEI. This CDR3 has 13 residues. The DNA for the CDR3 is TGTGCCAGCAGTAATTGGCCACAGGGAGAGCGATACTTC. Translating it yields CASSNWPQGERYF.

The V and J genes are TRBV27 and TRBJ1-4; no reliable D call. From germline, CDR1 is MNHEY and CDR2 SMNVEV (reference sequence). The length of the CDR3 is 16 residues. The V end was cut by 0 bases, the J end by 4 bases, with 12 bases between. The CDR3 DNA follows: TGTGCCAGCAGTTTATCGGTGGGTGCCAATAATGAAAAACTGTTTTTT. Protein product: CASSLSVGANNEKLFF.

This clonotype was observed at least ten times. V gene TRBV15 combines with J gene TRBJ1-1; 8 positions agree with TRBD1. Germline V gives CDR1 LNHNV, CDR2 YYDKDF (reference sequence). Germline trimming cut 4 bases from V and 5 bases from J; bases unmatched to any gene: 15. CDR3 length: 17 residues. CDR3 in DNA: TGTGCCACCAGCATCATCGACAGGGGCCCAGCGACGACTGAAGCTTTCTTT. Its protein is CATSIIDRGPATTEAFF.

This chain links TRBV12-3 or TRBV12-4 with TRBJ1-2, with TRBD1 matching 8 bases. The J segment lost 10 bases and the V segment lost 4 bases, leaving 8 bases of the junction unmatched. The CDR3 spans 13 residues. The CDR3 region has the DNA TGTGCCAGCAGTTCGGACAGGGTCTACGACTACACCTTC. Its protein is CASSSDRVYDYTF.

This clonotype was counted ten times or more. This chain joins TRBV11-1 and TRBJ2-1, with D tentatively TRBD2 (6 bases). Trimming shortened V by 0 bases and J by 2 bases, and 14 bases separated the two germline ends. The germline CDR1 and CDR2 sequences are SGHAT and FQDESV (reference sequence). The CDR3 sequence is 17 residues long. Written as DNA, the CDR3 is TGTGCCAGCAGCTTAGCGGAGGCTAGCGTAGCCTACAATGAGCAGTTCTTC. Encoded protein: CASSLAEASVAYNEQFF.

This clonotype was detected many times. The chain employs TRBV2 and TRBJ2-2, with 9 nucleotides matching TRBD2. The CDR3 sequence is 17 residues long. Germline loops: CDR1 SNHLY, CDR2 FYNNEI. J was trimmed by 0 bases and V by 8 bases; bases with no gene match: 10. The CDR3 DNA is TGTGCCAGCTTTCTACTCAGCGGGAGGCCGAACACCGGGGAGCTGTTTTTT. This translates into CASFLLSGRPNTGELFF.

The chain recombines TRBV10-3 with TRBJ2-3; 10 nucleotides line up with TRBD2. The CDR3 length is 14 residues. Trimming took 6 bases from V and 11 from J; bases not matched to a gene: 11. Germline CDR1 and CDR2: ENHRY and SYGVKD. CDR3 protein: CAISLAGGRNEQYF. The CDR3 region has the DNA TGTGCCATCAGCTTAGCGGGAGGAAGGAATGAGCAGTATTTT.

This clonotype was seen repeatedly, ten times or more. V usage is TRBV19 and J usage is TRBJ2-3; 9 bases are shared with TRBD2. CDR1 and CDR2 (germline): LNHDA, SQIVND (reference sequence). V shed 2 bases, J shed 4 bases, and the junction held 4 bases outside the gene matches. The CDR3 contains 15 residues. The CDR3 loop reads CASSILAGVPDTQYF. CDR3 nucleotides: TGTGCCAGTAGTATATTAGCGGGAGTACCAGATACGCAGTATTTT.

Here the CDR3 reads CSVEGTGRRAKLFF. CDR3 sequence (DNA): TGCAGCGTTGAGGGGACAGGGCGACGCGCAAAACTGTTTTTT. The gene calls are TRBV29-1 and TRBJ1-4; 9 bases match TRBD1. J lost 10 bases, V lost 3 bases, and 9 bases had no gene match. This CDR3 has 14 amino acids. Germline V gene sequence: CDR1 SQVTM, CDR2 ANQGSEA.

V usage is TRBV10-3 and J usage is TRBJ2-1; D is possibly TRBD2 (6 bases). Germline CDR1 ENHRY, CDR2 SYGVKD. Trimming pared 2 bases from V and 4 bases from J, leaving 12 bases between. CDR3 length equals 15 residues. CDR3 sequence (DNA): TGTGCCATCAGTGAGGGAGGGGCCCCGTACAATGAGCAGTTCTTC. It specifies CAISEGGAPYNEQFF.

This clonotype was recorded many times. This chain connects TRBV7-8 to TRBJ2-6; a weak D match, TRBD2 (5 bases). The CDR3 covers 15 residues. V was clipped by 8 bases and J by 3 bases, with 14 bases between them. The germline gives CDR1 SGHVS, CDR2 FQNEAQ. The CDR3 sequence is CASPTARDGANVLTF. The CDR3 nucleotides are TGTGCCAGCCCTACAGCCCGGGATGGGGCCAACGTCCTGACTTTC.

This clonotype was counted between two and nine times. The gene calls are TRBV10-3 and TRBJ2-1; TRBD1 matches 7 bases. Germline V gives CDR1 ENHRY, CDR2 SYGVKD. CDR3 size: 16 residues. Unmatched junction bases numbered 8, after V lost 2 bases and J lost 4 bases. The CDR3 bases are TGTGCCATCAGTGAGCCGGGACAGTCTTTTTACAATGAGCAGTTCTTC. Its translation is CAISEPGQSFYNEQFF.

This clonotype was seen once. V usage is TRBV29-1 and J usage is TRBJ1-2, with 7 bases aligning to TRBD1. Per germline, CDR1 SQVTM and CDR2 ANQGSEA. The CDR3 spans 14 residues. V lost 7 bases and J lost 3; bases outside the gene matches: 11. CDR3 sequence: CSGLGVTGDYGYTF. As DNA, the CDR3 is TGCAGCGGACTAGGGGTCACAGGGGACTATGGCTACACCTTC.

The chain combines TRBV2 with TRBJ2-5, with a tentative D call TRBD1 (5 bases). The CDR3 spans 14 residues. Deletions cut 0 bases from V and 4 bases from J, with 9 bases between. Germline V gives CDR1 SNHLY, CDR2 FYNNEI. The CDR3 here is CASSEAGVPETQYF. DNA of the CDR3: TGTGCCAGCAGTGAAGCAGGGGTTCCAGAGACCCAGTACTTC.

The chain combines TRBV7-6 with TRBJ2-2; D is possibly TRBD2 (5 bases). V was clipped by 0 bases and J by 6 bases, with 11 bases between them. The length of the CDR3 is 15 residues. Germline V gives CDR1 SGHVS, CDR2 FNYEAQ. The chain's CDR3 is CASSLAPEEAGELFF. The CDR3 bases are TGTGCCAGCAGCTTAGCCCCAGAGGAGGCCGGGGAGCTGTTTTTT. Based on the CDR3 plus reference TRBV7-6 and TRBJ2-2, the full variable domain is GAGVSQSPRYKVTKRGQDVALRCDPISGHVSLYWYRQALGQGPEFLTYFNYEAQQDKSGLPNDRFSAERPEGSISTLTIQRTEQRDSAMYRCASSLAPEEAGELFFGEGSRLTVL.

This clonotype occurred many times. The genes are TRBV4-1 and TRBJ2-3, with D possibly matching TRBD1 (7 bases). V gave up 6 bases and J gave up 0 bases, with 16 bases separating them. The CDR3 consists of 16 residues. The germline CDR1 and CDR2 sequences are MGHRA and YSYEKL. The CDR3 protein is CASRFFPGGSTDTQYF. CDR3 DNA: TGCGCCAGCAGGTTCTTCCCAGGGGGGAGCACAGATACGCAGTATTTT.

This chain joins TRBV7-2 and TRBJ2-7, with D unclear. CDR3 size: 15 residues. Deletions cut 1 base from V and 5 bases from J, with 15 bases between. Germline CDR1 SGHTA, CDR2 FQGNSA. CDR3 residues: CASSLGGYLGHEQYF. The DNA for the CDR3 is TGTGCCAGCAGCTTAGGCGGCTACCTAGGCCACGAGCAGTACTTC.

In its sample, this clonotype was seen many times. The chain uses TRBV15 and TRBJ2-1, with no clear D. The CDR3 contains 14 residues. Germline V lookup: CDR1 LNHNV, CDR2 YYDKDF (reference sequence). V lost 5 bases and J lost 9, with 17 bases in between. The DNA of the CDR3 is TGTGCCACCAGCTTCGACCGGTGGCCGCTTGAGCAGTTCTTC. Translating gives CATSFDRWPLEQFF.

The rearrangement links TRBV7-9 to TRBJ1-5; D ambiguous. Between the trimmed V and J ends, which lost 2 bases and 4 bases, there was a span of 12 bases. The CDR3 contains 15 residues. Germline-derived CDR1 and CDR2 are SEHNR and FQNEAQ (reference sequence). CDR3 nucleotides: TGTGCCAGCAGCTTATCAACGGGCCCGAATCAGCCCCAGCATTTT. Translated: CASSLSTGPNQPQHF.

The chain joins TRBV28 to TRBJ1-4; D is unresolved. Germline V lookup: CDR1 MDHEN, CDR2 SYDVKM. This CDR3 comprises 13 residues. V dropped 6 bases and J dropped 10 bases, with 15 bases sitting between them. The chain's CDR3 is CASRPRREGKLFF. CDR3 coding DNA: TGTGCCAGCAGACCCAGACGGGAGGGAAAACTGTTTTTT.

This chain joins TRBV6-1 and TRBJ1-5; 7 bases are a match to TRBD1. The CDR3 has 13 residues. V was clipped by 4 bases and J by 6 bases; unmatched bases: 3. Per the germline V gene, CDR1 is MNHNS and CDR2 is SASEGT. The CDR3 DNA is TGTGCCAGCAGTGGACAGGGTTTTCAGCCCCAGCATTTT. This codes for CASSGQGFQPQHF.

In its sample, this clonotype was seen many times. This chain joins TRBV20-1 and TRBJ2-1; 11 positions match TRBD2. The V gene end was trimmed by 1 base and the J gene end by 4 bases; junction bases not matched to a gene: 0. The CDR3 has 14 residues. The V gene's germline CDR1 is DFQATT and CDR2 SNEGSKA (reference sequence). In DNA, the CDR3 is TGCAGTGCTAGAGGACTAGCGGGGTACAATGAGCAGTTCTTC. Protein product: CSARGLAGYNEQFF.